This T cell receptor beta chain is from a study of blood T cell repertoires in COVID-19. Clones were sequenced by immunoSEQ multiplex PCR, and TCRdb holds only the in-frame ones, with some missing. Among around 54,000 clones listed, 78% were seen once. The source of this sequence is a woman aged 45 to 65 with acute COVID-19. Specimen: PBMCs or T cells enriched from blood (not recorded which).

In DNA form, the CDR3 reads TGTGCCAGCAGCGGCGGACAGCGCGACTACACTGAAGCTTTCTTT. Its protein product is CASSGGQRDYTEAFF. The genes are TRBV28 and TRBJ1-1, with a possible D match to TRBD1 (6 bases). In germline, CDR1 is MDHEN, CDR2 SYDVKM. V lost 6 bases and J lost 3, with 17 bases in between. This CDR3 has 15 residues.